This T cell receptor (beta chain) was found in a study of early T cells in non-severe SARS-CoV-2 infection (dated by TCRdb to 2020 to 2023). In terms of the full investigation: TCR sequencing used bulk RNA from unsorted whole blood, so alpha and beta chains could not be paired. Summary of the overall study and its limitations: VDJdb matching was skewed toward anti-spike CD8 responses and likely underestimated virus-specific expansions by missing private and CD4 specificities.

As to this clonotype: Its antigen is unknown. No qualities accompany the bases; no much larger clone lies one base away.

Set within a cohort of healthcare workers in London, UK, this nested case-control study involved weekly PCR testing of nasopharyngeal swabs along with blood sampling. Healthcare workers were enrolled in the week of the UK lockdown, from 23 to 31 March 2020, and were followed every week for up to roughly 15 weeks. Counted from cysteine to phenylalanine, this CDR3 has 13 amino acids. The entry retains the CDR3 DNA only, 39 bases that are in frame from base 1. CDR1 and CDR2 are drawn from the germline V gene: SQVTM, ANQGSEA. Relative to germline, V is missing 4 bases and J is missing 2 bases, with 4 bases of the junction outside any gene match. Receptor amplification or capture employed 5' RACE. This sample was sequenced with a NextSeq 500. To correct for sequencing error and PCR bias, the TCR library protocol tagged individual cDNA molecules with unique molecular identifiers. TCR alpha and beta chains were both sequenced, and the abundances of alpha and beta sequences in each sample were closely correlated with each other. As for the authors' bioinformatics: Decombinator V4 was used to annotate the V gene, J gene and CDR3 of the TCR sequences. TCRs were defined as expanded if a significant change between any two time points was detected under a Poisson model with p below 0.0001. TCR abundances were normalised to the total number of TCRs sequenced per sample and were expressed as counts per million. MAIT TCRs were defined by TRAV1-2 paired with TRAJ12, TRAJ20 or TRAJ33, and iNKT TCRs by TRAV10 paired with TRAJ18. A search of VDJdb, accessed on 1 November 2021, was run for TCRs annotated to CMV, EBV and SARS-CoV-2, with TCRs annotated for multiple antigens excluded. TCRdb reprocessed the public reads (quality trimming at Q25 with fastp, clone calling with MiXCR) and kept in-frame beta chains. Identical CDR3 protein sequences are pooled into one entry, listed with their most common genes and DNA. The V and J calls, along with clone size, are taken from TCRdb and not from the paper's own processing. The sample table contains tens of thousands of distinct CDR3 sequences; only one count was recorded for roughly 13% of them. The top ten clones comprise under 4% of the sample.

The TCR sequence derives from an adult who was a healthcare worker with PCR-confirmed SARS-CoV-2 infection or an uninfected control (not recorded which). The V and J genes are TRBV29-1 and TRBJ2-7, and 8 bases in between align with TRBD2. Material: whole blood. Here the CDR3 is given as CSVASGGPYEQYF. The bases read TGCAGCGTTGCCAGCGGGGGACCCTACGAGCAGTACTTC.